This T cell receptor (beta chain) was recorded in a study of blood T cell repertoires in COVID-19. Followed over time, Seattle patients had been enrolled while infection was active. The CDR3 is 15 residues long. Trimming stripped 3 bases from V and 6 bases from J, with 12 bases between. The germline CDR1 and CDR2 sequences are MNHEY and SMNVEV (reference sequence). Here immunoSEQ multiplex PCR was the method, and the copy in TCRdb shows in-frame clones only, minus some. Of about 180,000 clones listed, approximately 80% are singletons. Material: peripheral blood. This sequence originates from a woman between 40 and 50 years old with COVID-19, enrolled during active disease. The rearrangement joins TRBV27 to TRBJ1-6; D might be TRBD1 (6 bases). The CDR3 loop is CASSLPGQRNSPLHF. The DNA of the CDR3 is TGTGCCAGCAGTTTGCCCGGACAGCGTAATTCACCCCTCCACTTT.